The clone carrying this T cell receptor (beta chain) has a count of ten or more. This sample is drawn from a study of molecular identifiers for immune sequencing clone quantification. Background on the study: Naive CD8 cell RNA, from 20,000 or 100,000 cells, was split five ways in replicates, with four sequenced.

TCRdb re-analysed the PCR reads in MiXCR, keeping a single row per CDR3 protein. The sample consists of 40,000 to 50,000 distinct CDR3 sequences, less than 20% of them appearing once. Naive CD8 library inputs spanned 20,000 to 1,000,000 sorted cells and 10%, 30% or 50% RNA. For naive CD8 T cells, sorting used the CD8+CD4-CCR7+CD45RA+ phenotype. The CDR3 runs 16 residues. V lost 3 bases and J lost 0, with 12 bases in between. Germline-derived CDR1 and CDR2 are MGHRA and YSYEKL. The V call is TRBV4-1, the J call TRBJ2-1; TRBD2 might be the D (6 bases). Sequences were obtained from naive CD8+ T cells from blood, with Jurkat cell RNA spiked in. The subset is: FACS-sorted CD8+CD4-CCR7+CD45RA+ naive T cells. The TCR comes from a human donor in good health. Some libraries in this study had Jurkat cell RNA spiked in. CDR3: CASSQGRGPSYNEQFF. CDR3 in DNA: TGCGCCAGCAGCCAGGGGCGGGGCCCCTCCTACAATGAGCAGTTCTTC.